This entry lists 24 T cell receptor beta chains sequenced from one sample in a study of CD8+CD57+ T cells in acquired aplastic anemia. Genomic DNA provided the template from which TCR beta VDJ and CDR3 profiles were obtained. MiXCR was run by TCRdb on the reads, yielding one entry per CDR3 protein. The repertoire holds roughly 98,000 distinct CDR3 sequences, with 55% to 80% as singletons. The patients chosen for sequencing had shown expansion of CD8+CD57+ cells (detected by flow cytometry). Specimen: sorted CD4+, CD8+, or CD8+CD57+ T cells (not recorded which) from PBMCs. The source is a human donor with aplastic anemia.

V is TRBV29-1 and J is TRBJ1-1, with a possible D match to TRBD1 (5 bases). The V gene lost 3 bases and the J gene lost 0 bases, with 8 bases spanning the gap. Germline CDR1 reads SQVTM; CDR2 reads ANQGSEA. This CDR3 comprises 13 residues. The CDR3 loop reads CSVEAGLNTEAFF. In DNA form, the CDR3 reads TGCAGCGTTGAGGCAGGGCTGAACACTGAAGCTTTCTTT.

The J gene is TRBJ2-5, the V gene TRBV2, with D hard to call. Germline V CDR1 and CDR2: SNHLY, FYNNEI. CDR3 size: 13 residues. V lost 8 bases, J lost 5 bases, and 15 bases lay in between. The CDR3 sequence is CASDGGFSETQYF. The CDR3 DNA reads TGTGCCAGCGACGGTGGGTTTTCGGAGACCCAGTACTTC.

The J gene is TRBJ1-2, the V gene TRBV29-1; D is possibly TRBD1 (5 bases). Trimming took off 1 base at V and 5 bases at J, with 14 bases between the two ends. Germline CDR1 and CDR2: SQVTM and ANQGSEA. The CDR3 length is 14 residues. The CDR3 bases are TGCAGCGTTGAAGTTCCCGGGGCTACGTATGGCTACACCTTC. Amino acid sequence: CSVEVPGATYGYTF.

V usage is TRBV12-3 or TRBV12-4 and J usage is TRBJ2-5; D uncertain. V was trimmed by 7 bases and J by 5 bases, leaving 14 bases between them. The CDR3 totals 13 residues. The CDR3, as DNA: TGTGCCAGCACCGACCCCGGGCTTGAGACCCAGTACTTC. It specifies CASTDPGLETQYF.

The chain couples TRBV5-6 to TRBJ2-2, with D perhaps assigned TRBD1 or TRBD2 (6 bases each). Germline V gene lookup returns CDR1 SGHDT and CDR2 YYEEEE. The CDR3 is made up of 15 amino acids. Trimming removed 5 bases from V and 5 bases from J, with 16 bases in between. The CDR3 DNA reads as TGTGCCAGCAGTCTCTTCGGGGGCGGGACCGGGGAGCTGTTTTTT. Residues: CASSLFGGGTGELFF.

This clonotype occurred a few times. The rearrangement links TRBV10-3 to TRBJ2-7, with 12 bases fitting TRBD2. Germline CDR1 ENHRY, CDR2 SYGVKD. The length of the CDR3 is 13 residues. The V segment lost 10 bases and the J segment 4 bases; nucleotides outside the gene matches: 5. The CDR3 region is CATATSGSYEQYF. Written as DNA, the CDR3 is TGTGCCACCGCGACTAGCGGGAGTTACGAGCAGTACTTC.

The rearrangement links TRBV20-1 to TRBJ2-3; D gene ambiguous. Germline V lookup: CDR1 DFQATT, CDR2 SNEGSKA (reference sequence). The V end lost 5 bases, the J end lost 2 bases, and 5 bases lay between the germline ends. This CDR3 is built from 11 residues. The CDR3, as DNA: TGCAGTGCTGGCGCCACAGATACGCAGTATTTT. It encodes CSAGATDTQYF.

This clonotype showed up just once. This chain links TRBV25-1 with TRBJ2-1, with TRBD2 matching 9 bases. Germline CDR1 MGHDK, CDR2 SYGVNS. V was pared by 4 bases and J by 10 bases, with 11 bases of the junction left unmatched. The CDR3 has 15 amino acids. The CDR3 loop reads CASSGGGTSLREQFF. CDR3 DNA sequence: TGTGCCAGCAGTGGAGGTGGGACTAGCCTCCGCGAGCAGTTCTTC.

The rearrangement links TRBV7-9 to TRBJ2-7; D remains unclear. Trimming pared 0 bases from V and 2 bases from J, leaving 5 bases between. Germline V gene lookup returns CDR1 SEHNR and CDR2 FQNEAQ (reference sequence). CDR3 length: 13 residues. CDR3 loop: CASSLAPAYEQYF. CDR3 nucleotide sequence: TGTGCCAGCAGCTTAGCGCCGGCCTACGAGCAGTACTTC.

This rearrangement joins TRBV19 to TRBJ1-2; D is uncertain. Germline CDR1 LNHDA, CDR2 SQIVND (reference sequence). V gave up 3 bases and J gave up 2 bases, with 10 bases separating them. The CDR3 runs to 14 residues. The CDR3 loop reads CASSIIGENYGYTF. The CDR3 DNA reads as TGTGCCAGTAGTATTATCGGGGAGAACTATGGCTACACCTTC.

V is TRBV20-1 and J is TRBJ2-7; D is possibly TRBD1 (6 bases). The CDR3 spans 14 residues. Germline CDR1 reads DFQATT; CDR2 reads SNEGSKA (reference sequence). The germline V and J ends were trimmed by 0 bases and 4 bases, with 13 bases remaining between them. The DNA for the CDR3 is TGCAGTGCTAGAGATCAGGGGAGCGGTTACGAGCAGTACTTC. This codes for CSARDQGSGYEQYF.

The chain links TRBV14 to TRBJ1-6; 8 bases agree with TRBD1. The CDR3 runs 14 residues. V gave up 0 bases and J gave up 10 bases; unmatched junction bases: 2. Looked up from germline, CDR1 is SGHDN and CDR2 is FVKESK. CDR3 sequence: CASSQDQGASPLHF. The CDR3 DNA follows: TGTGCCAGCAGCCAAGATCAGGGGGCCTCACCCCTCCACTTT.

The chain uses TRBV10-1 and TRBJ2-7, with 9 nucleotides matching TRBD2. Germline V gene sequence: CDR1 WNHNN, CDR2 SYGVQD (reference sequence). Losses at the gene ends were 3 bases for V and 2 bases for J; bases not matched to a gene: 2. The CDR3 has 14 amino acids. This CDR3 reads CASSDPSGAYEQYF. Written as DNA, the CDR3 is TGCGCCAGCAGTGACCCTAGCGGGGCCTACGAGCAGTACTTC.

This clonotype was found a few times. The rearrangement joins TRBV10-1 to TRBJ2-7; weak D call: TRBD1 (6 bases). Germline-derived CDR1 and CDR2 are WNHNN and SYGVQD (reference sequence). CDR3 length: 14 residues. The V end was cut by 6 bases, the J end by 7 bases, with 19 bases between. The CDR3 loop is CASSPGHPIEEQYF. The CDR3 nucleotides read TGCGCCAGCAGCCCGGGACACCCGATAGAGGAGCAGTACTTC.

V is TRBV29-1 and J is TRBJ2-3, with 8 positions matching TRBD2. This CDR3 is 13 amino acids long. V was pared by 3 bases and J by 8 bases, with 7 bases of the junction left unmatched. Germline V CDR1 and CDR2: SQVTM, ANQGSEA. CDR3: CSVDLSGRRTQYF. For the CDR3, the DNA is TGCAGCGTTGATCTGAGCGGGAGACGTACGCAGTATTTT.

The chain employs TRBV20-1 and TRBJ2-3, with 10 bases identical to TRBD2. The germline V gene has CDR1 DFQATT and CDR2 SNEGSKA (reference sequence). The CDR3 spans 15 residues. Trimming at V came to 5 bases and at J to 3 bases, leaving 8 bases not matched to a gene. The CDR3 protein is CSAPGAGGRTDTQYF. CDR3 nucleotides: TGCAGTGCTCCTGGAGCGGGGGGGCGGACAGATACGCAGTATTTT.

The rearrangement uses TRBV11-2 and TRBJ1-6, with 9 positions matching TRBD1. V dropped 5 bases and J dropped 3; count of bases not matched to a gene: 5. Germline-derived CDR1 and CDR2 are SGHAT and FQNNGV. The CDR3 has 16 residues. This CDR3 is CASSITGGLYNSPLHF. The DNA of the CDR3 is TGTGCCAGCAGCATCACAGGGGGCCTCTATAATTCACCCCTCCACTTT.

In its sample, this clonotype was seen a few times. V gene TRBV20-1 combines with J gene TRBJ1-2; 7 bases are a match to TRBD1. Germline CDR1 reads DFQATT; CDR2 reads SNEGSKA (reference sequence). V shed 3 bases, J shed 3 bases, and the junction held 7 bases outside the gene matches. The CDR3 consists of 14 residues. CDR3 protein: CSASTGEGDYGYTF. DNA for the CDR3: TGCAGTGCTAGTACAGGGGAAGGTGACTATGGCTACACCTTC.

A single count supports this clonotype. As the CDR3 is not closed by the conserved phenylalanine or tryptophan, this likely results from a read error. The chain joins TRBV3-1 to TRBJ1-6, with TRBD1 identical over 7 bases. The junction had 2 bases not matched to a gene; V was cut back by 2 bases and J by 7 bases. Germline V CDR1 and CDR2: LGHDT, YNNKEL (reference sequence). The CDR3 is made up of 14 amino acids. CDR3 sequence (DNA): TGTGCCAGCAGCCAAATACAGGGGAATTCACCCCTCCACATT. It yields the protein CASSQIQGNSPLHI.

The chain has TRBV5-8 and TRBJ1-1; TRBD1 matches at 7 bases. The J segment lost 3 bases and the V segment lost 4 bases, leaving 6 bases of the junction unmatched. The CDR3 is made up of 14 amino acids. Germline CDR1 reads SGHTS; CDR2 reads YDEGEE. DNA for the CDR3: TGTGCCAGCAGCCCGAGACAGGGCTACACTGAAGCTTTCTTT. It translates to CASSPRQGYTEAFF.

The J gene is TRBJ2-7, the V gene TRBV4-1; no clear D. Trimming removed 0 bases from V and 0 bases from J, with 6 bases in between. This CDR3 spans 14 amino acids. The germline gives CDR1 MGHRA, CDR2 YSYEKL. The CDR3 loop is CASSQDTDSYEQYF. The CDR3 nucleotides read TGCGCCAGCAGCCAAGATACCGACTCCTACGAGCAGTACTTC.

The V call is TRBV2, the J call TRBJ2-7, with 8 bases aligning to TRBD1. CDR1 is SNHLY and CDR2 is FYNNEI in the germline V gene. V lost 5 bases, J lost 3 bases, and 12 bases stayed unmatched. There are 16 residues in the CDR3. CDR3 protein: CASSLPPGQAHYEQYF. In nucleotides, the CDR3 is TGTGCCAGCAGTCTACCCCCGGGACAGGCACACTACGAGCAGTACTTC. The full variable domain, its missing parts supplied by reference TRBV2 and TRBJ2-7, is EPEVTQTPSHQVTQMGQEVILRCVPISNHLYFYWYRQILGQKVEFLVSFYNNEISEKSEIFDDQFSVERPDGSNFTLKIRSTKLEDSAMYFCASSLPPGQAHYEQYFGPGTRLTVT.

The chain is built from TRBV25-1 and TRBJ2-7, with D hard to call. The CDR3 sequence is 13 residues long. Germline CDR1 reads MGHDK; CDR2 reads SYGVNS. Trimming took off 5 bases at V and 6 bases at J, with 14 bases between the two ends. The chain's CDR3 is CASSYSLSREQYF. Written as DNA, the CDR3 is TGTGCCAGCAGTTACAGCCTTTCTCGCGAGCAGTACTTC.

This clonotype was counted only a few times. The rearrangement joins TRBV20-1 to TRBJ2-7, with D perhaps being TRBD1 or TRBD2 (6 bases each). The CDR3 totals 13 residues. Germline V lookup: CDR1 DFQATT, CDR2 SNEGSKA (reference sequence). Trimming left V 3 bases short and J 3 bases short, with 12 bases between. The CDR3 sequence: CSASRGAHYEQYF. The CDR3 bases are TGCAGTGCTAGTAGGGGGGCACACTACGAGCAGTACTTC.